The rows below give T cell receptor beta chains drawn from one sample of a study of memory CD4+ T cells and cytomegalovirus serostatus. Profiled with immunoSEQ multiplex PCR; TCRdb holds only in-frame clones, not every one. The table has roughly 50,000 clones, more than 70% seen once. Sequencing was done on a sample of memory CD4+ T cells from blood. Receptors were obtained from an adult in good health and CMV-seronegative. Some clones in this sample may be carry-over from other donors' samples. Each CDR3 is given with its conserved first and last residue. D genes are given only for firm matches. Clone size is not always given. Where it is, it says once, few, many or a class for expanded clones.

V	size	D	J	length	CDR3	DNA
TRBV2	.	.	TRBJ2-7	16	CASSVNGRGASYEQYF	TGTGCCAGCAGTGTAAATGGCCGAGGGGCCTCCTACGAGCAGTACTTC
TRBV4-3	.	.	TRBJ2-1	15	CASSQGVQPGDEQFF	TGCGCCAGCAGCCAAGGGGTCCAACCGGGGGATGAGCAGTTCTTC
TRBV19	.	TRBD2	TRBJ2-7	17	CASSNVAGGNLRYEQYF	TGTGCCAGTAGTAACGTAGCGGGAGGCAATCTTAGGTACGAGCAGTACTTC
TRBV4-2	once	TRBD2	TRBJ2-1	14	CASSRAGEGNEQFF	TGTGCCAGCAGCCGGGCGGGAGAAGGGAATGAGCAGTTCTTC
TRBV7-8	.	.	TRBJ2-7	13	CASSTVVRFEQYF	TGTGCCAGCAGCACGGTAGTAAGGTTCGAGCAGTACTTC
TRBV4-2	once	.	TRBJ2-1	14	CASSQDDRLNEQFF	TGTGCCAGCAGCCAAGATGATCGCTTGAATGAGCAGTTCTTC
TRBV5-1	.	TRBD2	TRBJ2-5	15	CASSLAGGRGETQYF	TGCGCCAGCAGCTTGGCTGGCGGGAGGGGCGAGACCCAGTACTTC
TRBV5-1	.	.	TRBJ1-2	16	CASSLSGAADGYGYTF	TGCGCCAGCAGCTTGTCAGGAGCTGCTGATGGGTATGGCTACACCTTC
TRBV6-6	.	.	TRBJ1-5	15	CASSPDDRSNQPQHF	TGTGCCAGCAGTCCCGACGACAGGAGCAATCAGCCCCAGCATTTT
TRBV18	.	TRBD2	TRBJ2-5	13	CASSPTSEGTQYF	TGTGCCAGCTCACCTACTAGCGAGGGGACCCAGTACTTC
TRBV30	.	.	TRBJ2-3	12	CAWSVRTDTQYF	TGTGCCTGGAGTGTACGAACAGATACGCAGTATTTT
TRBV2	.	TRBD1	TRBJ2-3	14	CASTRQGAGDTQYF	TGTGCCAGCACCCGACAGGGGGCTGGAGATACGCAGTATTTT
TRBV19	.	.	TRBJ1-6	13	CASRWDNNSPLHF	TGTGCCTCAAGGTGGGACAACAATTCACCCCTCCACTTT
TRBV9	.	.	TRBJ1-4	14	CASSLGGGNEKLFF	TGTGCCAGCAGCCTCGGGGGGGGTAATGAAAAACTGTTTTTT
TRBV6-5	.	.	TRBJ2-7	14	CASGPRSFNGEQYF	TGTGCCAGCGGTCCAAGGAGCTTTAATGGCGAGCAGTACTTC
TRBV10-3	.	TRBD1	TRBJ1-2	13	CATRTGDNYGYTF	TGTGCCACTAGGACAGGAGATAACTATGGCTACACCTTC
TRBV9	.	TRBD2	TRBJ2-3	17	CASSVGVSGRPLDTQYF	TGTGCCAGCAGCGTAGGAGTTAGCGGGAGACCCCTCGATACGCAGTATTTT
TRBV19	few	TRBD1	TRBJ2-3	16	CASSSREGGAPDTQYF	TGTGCCAGTAGTTCACGAGAAGGGGGCGCCCCAGATACGCAGTATTTT
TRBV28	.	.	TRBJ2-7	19	CASSPGGLQNDLGGGEQYF	TGTGCCAGCAGTCCCGGGGGCCTACAGAACGACTTGGGTGGTGGTGAGCAGTACTTC
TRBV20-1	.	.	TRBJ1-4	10	CSTPYPYLFF	TGCAGTACGCCCTACCCCTATCTGTTTTTT
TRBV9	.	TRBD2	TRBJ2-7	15	CASSPRLAGPYEQYF	TGTGCCAGCAGCCCGAGACTAGCGGGACCCTACGAGCAGTACTTC
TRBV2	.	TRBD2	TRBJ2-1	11	CASYWEGSWFF	TGTGCCAGCTATTGGGAGGGTTCATGGTTCTTC
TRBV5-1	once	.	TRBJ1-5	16	CASSLEGPYSNQPQHF	TGCGCCAGCAGCTTGGAGGGTCCCTATAGCAATCAGCCCCAGCATTTT
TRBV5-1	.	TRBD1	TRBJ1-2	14	CASSTGQGAYGYTF	TGCGCCAGCAGCACCGGACAGGGAGCCTATGGCTACACCTTC
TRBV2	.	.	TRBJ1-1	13	CASSRDLNTEAFF	TGTGCCAGCAGTCGGGACCTGAACACTGAAGCTTTCTTT
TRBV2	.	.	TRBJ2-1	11	CASSAERWSFF	TGTGCCAGCAGCGCCGAGAGGTGGTCGTTCTTC
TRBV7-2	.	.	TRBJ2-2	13	CASSAGLVGELFF	TGTGCCAGCAGCGCCGGACTGGTCGGGGAGCTGTTTTTT
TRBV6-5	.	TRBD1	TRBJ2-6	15	CASRTGGSGANVLTF	TGTGCCAGCCGTACAGGGGGCAGTGGGGCCAACGTCCTGACTTTC
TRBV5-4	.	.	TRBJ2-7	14	CASSPAESSYEQYF	TGTGCCAGCAGCCCAGCGGAAAGCTCCTACGAGCAGTACTTC
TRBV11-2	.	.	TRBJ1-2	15	CASSLGGQGLYGYTF	TGTGCCAGCAGCTTAGGGGGCCAGGGCCTCTATGGCTACACCTTC
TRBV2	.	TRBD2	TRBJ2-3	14	CASSEAAGGDTQYF	TGTGCCAGCAGTGAGGCGGCGGGAGGAGATACGCAGTATTTT
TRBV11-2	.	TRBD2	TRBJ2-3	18	CASSHGVGLAGEGDTQYF	TGTGCCAGCAGCCACGGAGTGGGACTAGCGGGAGAAGGTGATACGCAGTATTTT
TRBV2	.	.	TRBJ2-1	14	CASSDAGWGDEQFF	TGTGCCAGCAGTGACGCGGGATGGGGTGATGAGCAGTTCTTC
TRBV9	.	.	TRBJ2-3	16	CASSVIGTFSTDTQYF	TGTGCCAGCAGCGTGATCGGGACGTTTAGCACAGATACGCAGTATTTT
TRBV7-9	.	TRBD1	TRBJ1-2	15	CASSLGTGVFYGYTF	TGTGCCAGCAGCTTAGGGACAGGGGTTTTCTATGGCTACACCTTC
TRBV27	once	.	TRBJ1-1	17	CASIKAGKGRGNTEAFF	TGTGCCAGCATTAAGGCCGGGAAGGGGAGAGGGAACACTGAAGCTTTCTTT
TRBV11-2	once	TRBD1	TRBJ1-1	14	CASSLEAGGGEAFF	TGTGCCAGCAGCTTAGAAGCAGGGGGGGGTGAAGCTTTCTTT
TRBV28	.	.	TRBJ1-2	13	CATLRENNYGYTF	TGTGCCACCCTAAGAGAGAATAACTATGGCTACACCTTC
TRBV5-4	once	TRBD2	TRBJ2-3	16	CASSFRLAGSTDTQYF	TGTGCCAGCAGTTTTAGACTAGCGGGAAGCACAGATACGCAGTATTTT
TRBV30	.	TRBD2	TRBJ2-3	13	CAWSTSGADTQYF	TGTGCCTGGAGTACTAGCGGGGCAGATACGCAGTATTTT
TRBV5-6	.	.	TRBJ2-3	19	CASSKRRPETRPSTDTQYF	TGTGCCAGCAGCAAAAGGAGGCCAGAGACTAGACCTAGCACAGATACGCAGTATTTT
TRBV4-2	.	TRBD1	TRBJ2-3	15	CASSQEGTGGDTQYF	TGTGCCAGCAGCCAAGAAGGGACAGGGGGGGATACGCAGTATTTT
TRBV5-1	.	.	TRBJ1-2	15	CASSLVGGIPGGYTF	TGCGCCAGCAGCTTGGTGGGCGGAATCCCTGGTGGCTACACCTTC
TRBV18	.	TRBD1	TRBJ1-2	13	CASSPGQGYGYTF	TGTGCCAGCTCACCAGGACAGGGTTATGGCTACACCTTC
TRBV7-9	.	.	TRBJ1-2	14	CASSLGQVNYGYTF	TGTGCCAGCAGCTTAGGACAGGTGAATTATGGCTACACCTTC
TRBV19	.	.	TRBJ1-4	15	CASKSAVATNEKLFF	TGTGCCAGTAAGTCGGCCGTTGCAACTAATGAAAAACTGTTTTTT
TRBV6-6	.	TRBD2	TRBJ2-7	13	CASAPAGGYEQYF	TGTGCCAGCGCTCCGGCGGGAGGGTACGAGCAGTACTTC
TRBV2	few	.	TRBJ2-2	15	CASSQDGRGTGELFF	TGTGCCAGCAGTCAGGACGGGAGAGGGACCGGGGAGCTGTTTTTT
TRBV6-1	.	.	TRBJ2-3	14	CASTLGTFTDTQYF	TGTGCCAGCACCCTGGGGACTTTCACAGATACGCAGTATTTT
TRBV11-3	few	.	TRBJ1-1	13	CASSPSERNEAFF	TGTGCCAGCAGCCCGTCGGAAAGGAATGAAGCTTTCTTT
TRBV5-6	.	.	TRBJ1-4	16	CASSLGASATNEKLFF	TGTGCCAGCAGCCTCGGAGCCTCTGCAACTAATGAAAAACTGTTTTTT